One and the same sample provided the 6 T cell receptor beta chains below, sequenced in a study of blood T cells in healthy people across ages. For the second PCR, which ran for 7 to 11 cycles, a sample-barcoded 5' primer and a J-beta primer mix were used. TCRdb used MiXCR to reprocess the 5' RACE reads, holding one entry per CDR3 protein. There are about 830,000 distinct CDR3 sequences in the sample; approximately 67% occur only once, and approximately 30% lies in the top ten. The sample was blood. The origin of the receptors is a man aged 25 to 40 in good health.

The table lists this clonotype with a few counts. The rearrangement joins TRBV11-2 to TRBJ2-7, with D tentatively TRBD1 (6 bases). Germline CDR1 reads SGHAT; CDR2 reads FQNNGV. Trimming removed 1 base from V and 2 bases from J, with 12 bases in between. This CDR3 region has 15 residues. The CDR3 sequence is CASSLVPTGTYEQYF. CDR3 nucleotide sequence: TGTGCCAGCAGCTTAGTTCCAACAGGGACCTACGAGCAGTACTTC.

Points on this clonotype: One end of the junction varies from germline; a read error may be responsible. This chain uses TRBV9 with TRBJ2-1; 10 nucleotides agree with TRBD2. The CDR3 runs 17 residues. CDR1 and CDR2 from the germline V gene are SGDLS and YYNGEE. In DNA form, the CDR3 reads TGTGACAGCAGCGTAGAAGTGGGGACTAGCGACTACAATGAGCAGTTCTTC. This codes for CDSSVEVGTSDYNEQFF.

This chain links TRBV28 with TRBJ2-2, with D tentatively TRBD1 or TRBD2 (6 bases each). Germline V lookup: CDR1 MDHEN, CDR2 SYDVKM. Trimming took off 11 bases at V and 7 bases at J, with 20 bases between the two ends. CDR3 length: 14 residues. The CDR3 here is CAAARGGKVGELFF. Here the CDR3 DNA reads TGTGCCGCAGCCCGAGGGGGGAAGGTCGGGGAGCTGTTTTTT.

This chain joins TRBV29-1 and TRBJ2-1; 8 nucleotides align to TRBD2. The DNA end is a closer match to TRBJ2-7, so the J assignment may be wrong. From germline, CDR1 is SQVTM and CDR2 ANQGSEA. CDR3 length: 16 amino acids. CDR3 sequence reads: CSVALSGRASYNEQYF. CDR3 in DNA: TGCAGCGTTGCCCTATCCGGGAGGGCCTCCTACAATGAGCAGTACTTC.

This clonotype came up many times. The rearrangement links TRBV20-1 to TRBJ2-4, with 7 bases that match TRBD1. CDR1 and CDR2 from the germline V gene are DFQATT and SNEGSKA (reference sequence). The length of the CDR3 is 17 residues. V lost 2 bases, J lost 0 bases, and 10 bases stayed unmatched. CDR3 region: CSARLTRDSVAKNIQYF. The CDR3 nucleotides read TGCAGTGCTAGATTAACCCGGGACAGTGTAGCCAAAAACATTCAGTACTTC.

The chain recombines TRBV7-2 with TRBJ2-7; 8 bases line up with TRBD1. J lost 1 base, V lost 0 bases, and 11 bases had no gene match. Per germline, CDR1 SGHTA and CDR2 FQGNSA. This CDR3 is built from 18 residues. CDR3 coding DNA: TGTGCCAGCAGCTTAGCGGGACAGGTGTCCCTAGTATCCTACGAGCAGTACTTC. It yields the protein CASSLAGQVSLVSYEQYF.